The 25 T cell receptor beta chains given below trace back to one sample, sequenced in a study of CD8 T cells in Susac syndrome. After extraction with the RNeasy kit, about 0.5 to 1 ug of the RNA was reverse transcribed using random hexamers. TCRdb used MiXCR to reprocess the immunoSEQ multiplex PCR reads, holding one entry per CDR3 protein. The sample holds approximately 180,000 distinct CDR3 sequences, 85% to 95% seen once. Source material: CD4+ T cells from PBMCs. Receptors were obtained from a human donor with Susac syndrome.

V usage is TRBV14 and J usage is TRBJ2-1, with 7 bases that match TRBD2. CDR1 SGHDN and CDR2 FVKESK come from the germline V gene. The CDR3 is 14 residues long. Trimming cost V 1 base and J 6 bases; bases outside gene matches: 3. This CDR3 is CASSQGLAVNEQFF. The CDR3 DNA reads as TGTGCCAGCAGCCAAGGACTAGCAGTCAATGAGCAGTTCTTC.

This clonotype has a single count. V is TRBV10-3 and J is TRBJ2-1; no reliable D call. The CDR3 loop spans 12 amino acids. Germline V CDR1 and CDR2: ENHRY, SYGVKD. V was pared by 2 bases and J by 8 bases, with 7 bases between. The CDR3 loop is CAISEGIYEQFF. The DNA of the CDR3 is TGTGCCATCAGTGAGGGGATATATGAGCAGTTCTTC.

The J gene is TRBJ2-1, the V gene TRBV7-8, with 11 bases matching TRBD2. Trimming at V came to 10 bases and at J to 5 bases, leaving 7 bases not matched to a gene. CDR3 length: 14 amino acids. CDR1 SGHVS and CDR2 FQNEAQ come from the germline V gene. The CDR3, as DNA: TGTGCCACCGAAGGACTAGCGGGTGACAATGAGCAGTTCTTC. This sequence encodes CATEGLAGDNEQFF.

This chain connects TRBV4-2 to TRBJ2-3; either TRBD1 or TRBD2 may supply D (6 bases each). The V and J ends lost 1 base and 2 bases respectively, with 13 bases between them. Germline V gene data show CDR1 as LGHNA and CDR2 as YNFKEQ. The CDR3 has 16 amino acids. In DNA form, the CDR3 reads TGTGCCAGCAGCCAAGGGGGGGCCGAGGCCACAGATACGCAGTATTTT. This codes for CASSQGGAEATDTQYF.

This chain links TRBV19 with TRBJ1-1, with D perhaps TRBD1 (6 bases). The ends were cut back, 1 base at V and 7 bases at J, with 16 bases in the middle. This CDR3 contains 15 residues. The V gene's germline CDR1 is LNHDA and CDR2 SQIVND (reference sequence). The CDR3 spells CASSIAYSGAGEAFF. The CDR3, as DNA: TGTGCCAGTAGTATAGCCTACTCGGGGGCCGGTGAAGCTTTCTTT.

This chain links TRBV15 with TRBJ2-1; D possibly corresponds to TRBD2 (5 bases). The CDR3 is 15 amino acids. Trimming stripped 1 base from V and 3 bases from J, with 10 bases between. CDR1 is LNHNV, CDR2 YYDKDF, per germline (reference sequence). CDR3 sequence reads: CATSRAGNRYNEQFF. The CDR3 bases are TGTGCCACCAGCAGAGCCGGGAACCGCTACAATGAGCAGTTCTTC.

The chain couples TRBV6-6 to TRBJ1-1; possibly TRBD1 for D (5 bases). Germline CDR1 and CDR2: MNHNY and SVGAGI (reference sequence). With 0 bases removed from V and 4 bases from J, the gap between germline ends came to 9 bases. CDR3 length: 14 residues. The CDR3 region is CASSYSEGPTEAFF. CDR3 sequence (DNA): TGTGCCAGCAGTTACTCTGAGGGACCCACTGAAGCTTTCTTT.

The J gene is TRBJ1-2, the V gene TRBV20-1, with a tentative D call TRBD1 (5 bases). This CDR3 comprises 14 residues. Germline CDR1 and CDR2: DFQATT and SNEGSKA (reference sequence). Trimming took 0 bases from V and 3 from J, leaving 11 bases between them. CDR3 sequence (DNA): TGCAGTGCTAGAGAGGCAGGGAGAGACTATGGCTACACCTTC. Protein product: CSAREAGRDYGYTF.

CDR3 bases: TGCGCCAGCAGCCAAACCGGGACAGTTAACACTGAAGCTTTCTTT. It specifies CASSQTGTVNTEAFF. The chain is built from TRBV5-1 and TRBJ1-1; 7 positions match TRBD1. The CDR3 runs to 15 residues. J lost 2 bases, V lost 4 bases, and 8 bases had no gene match. From germline, CDR1 is SGHRS and CDR2 YFSETQ.

The gene calls are TRBV7-2 and TRBJ2-2; D uncertain. Trimming removed 9 bases from V and 5 bases from J, with 10 bases in between. CDR3 size: 12 residues. CDR1 is SGHTA and CDR2 is FQGNSA in the germline V gene. In DNA form, the CDR3 reads TGTGCCAGTAAGGGAAATACCGGGGAGCTGTTTTTT. As protein: CASKGNTGELFF.

The V call is TRBV30, the J call TRBJ2-3, with TRBD2 identical over 9 bases. Looked up from germline, CDR1 is GTSNPN and CDR2 is SVGIG (reference sequence). V gave up 3 bases and J gave up 2 bases; unmatched junction bases: 3. The CDR3 extends over 14 amino acids. As DNA, the CDR3 is TGTGCCTGGAGGCTAGCGGGGTTCACAGATACGCAGTATTTT. This sequence encodes CAWRLAGFTDTQYF. Drawing the rest from reference TRBV30 and TRBJ2-3, the complete variable domain is SQTIHQWPATLVQPVGSPLSLECTVEGTSNPNLYWYRQAAGRGLQLLFYSVGIGQISSEVPQNLSASRPQDRQFILSSKKLLLSDSGFYLCAWRLAGFTDTQYFGPGTRLTVL.

This chain uses TRBV19 with TRBJ2-5; 9 bases match TRBD1. Germline V gene sequence: CDR1 LNHDA, CDR2 SQIVND (reference sequence). With 7 bases clipped from V and 6 bases from J, the junction kept 6 bases outside the gene matches. CDR3 size: 13 residues. The DNA of the CDR3 is TGTGCCAGTACCGGGACAGGGTTGCAGACCCAGTACTTC. The encoded protein is CASTGTGLQTQYF.

The V gene is TRBV20-1, the J gene TRBJ2-3; TRBD2 aligns across 8 bases. Germline CDR1 and CDR2: DFQATT and SNEGSKA (reference sequence). V trimming: 4 bases; J trimming: 2 bases; junction bases outside the gene matches: 5. This CDR3 contains 14 residues. The CDR3 DNA sequence: TGCAGTGCTAAAATAGCGGGGTTCACAGATACGCAGTATTTT. This encodes CSAKIAGFTDTQYF.

The chain links TRBV19 to TRBJ1-2; D ambiguous. The germline V and J ends were trimmed by 0 bases and 5 bases, with 4 bases remaining between them. Germline CDR1 reads LNHDA; CDR2 reads SQIVND (reference sequence). The CDR3 sequence is 12 residues long. In nucleotides, the CDR3 is TGTGCCAGTAGTATAGACGGTTATGGCTACACCTTC. Encoded protein: CASSIDGYGYTF.

This chain connects TRBV7-2 to TRBJ1-6; D remains unclear. The CDR3 loop spans 13 amino acids. Germline values: CDR1 SGHTA, CDR2 FQGNSA. V gave up 5 bases and J gave up 9 bases, with 11 bases separating them. CDR3 in amino acids: CASSLVGGSPLHF. CDR3 nucleotides: TGTGCCAGCAGCCTTGTTGGTGGTTCACCCCTCCACTTT.

This chain uses TRBV20-1 with TRBJ2-1, with 8 bases lining up with TRBD2. This CDR3 is 15 amino acids long. Germline CDR1 DFQATT, CDR2 SNEGSKA (reference sequence). V lost 6 bases to trimming and J lost 8 bases; unmatched junction nucleotides: 15. CDR3 DNA sequence: TGCAGTGCCGAACTAGCGGCCATCAGGAACGATGAGCAGTTCTTC. Translation: CSAELAAIRNDEQFF.

J is TRBJ2-7 and V is TRBV5-1; the D gene is possibly TRBD2 (7 bases). The CDR3 consists of 16 residues. CDR1 and CDR2 (germline): SGHRS, YFSETQ. Trimming cost V 4 bases and J 2 bases, with 19 bases left between them. CDR3 coding DNA: TGCGCCAGCAGCATTATACAGGGAGGGCTTCCCTACGAGCAGTACTTC. Translation: CASSIIQGGLPYEQYF.

This chain links TRBV12-3 or TRBV12-4 with TRBJ2-1, with 10 bases lining up with TRBD1. The CDR3 covers 15 residues. V was pared by 6 bases and J by 6 bases, with 8 bases of the junction left unmatched. The CDR3 DNA sequence: TGTGCCAGCAGAACCGGGACAGGGGTTTTCAATGAGCAGTTCTTC. Translating gives CASRTGTGVFNEQFF.

This clonotype was counted only a few times. V usage is TRBV7-2 and J usage is TRBJ2-5; no clear D. Deletions cut 1 base from V and 2 bases from J, with 5 bases between. This CDR3 region has 13 residues. Germline assignment: CDR1 SGHTA and CDR2 FQGNSA. In DNA, the CDR3 is TGTGCCAGCAGCTTAGGGCCACAAGAGACCCAGTACTTC. This translates into CASSLGPQETQYF.

The chain couples TRBV3-1 to TRBJ2-2; D is perhaps TRBD2 (7 bases). Germline CDR1 LGHDT, CDR2 YNNKEL (reference sequence). The V end was cut by 2 bases, the J end by 4 bases, with 14 bases between. This CDR3 has 16 amino acids. The CDR3 sequence: CASSQFGGGGTGELFF. DNA for the CDR3: TGTGCCAGCAGCCAATTCGGCGGGGGCGGCACCGGGGAGCTGTTTTTT.

The chain carries TRBV9 and TRBJ2-1; 7 nucleotides align to TRBD2. V gave up 0 bases and J gave up 0 bases; unmatched junction bases: 3. The germline CDR1 and CDR2 sequences are SGDLS and YYNGEE. The CDR3 is 16 amino acids. The chain's CDR3 is CASSVVGGSSYNEQFF. For the CDR3, the DNA is TGTGCCAGCAGCGTAGTTGGCGGGAGCTCCTACAATGAGCAGTTCTTC.

The chain carries TRBV20-1 and TRBJ2-1; D possibly corresponds to TRBD1 (6 bases). Trimming removed 5 bases at V and 0 bases at J, with 11 bases between. This CDR3 is 14 amino acids long. Looked up from germline, CDR1 is DFQATT and CDR2 is SNEGSKA (reference sequence). CDR3 DNA sequence: TGCAGTGCTGCCCCAGGGGCCTCCTACAATGAGCAGTTCTTC. Translated: CSAAPGASYNEQFF.

J is TRBJ1-5 and V is TRBV19; a possible D gene is TRBD1 (6 bases). V was cut by 3 bases and J by 5 bases, with 11 bases left in between. CDR3 length equals 14 residues. Germline lookup yields CDR1 LNHDA and CDR2 SQIVND (reference sequence). CDR3 protein: CASSIPGEHQPQHF. The CDR3 DNA follows: TGTGCCAGTAGTATCCCAGGGGAGCATCAGCCCCAGCATTTT.

This rearrangement joins TRBV4-1 to TRBJ2-5, with TRBD2 identical over 10 bases. V gave up 2 bases and J gave up 2 bases; unmatched junction bases: 5. This CDR3 contains 16 residues. Germline CDR1 is MGHRA and CDR2 is YSYEKL. The CDR3 DNA reads TGCGCCAGCAGCCAAATTTCACTAGCGGGACAAGAGACCCAGTACTTC. It specifies CASSQISLAGQETQYF.

This clonotype was seen once. This chain links TRBV20-1 with TRBJ2-2; 12 bases match TRBD2. V lost 3 bases, J lost 6 bases, and 5 bases stayed unmatched. The CDR3 runs 15 residues. Germline CDR1 DFQATT, CDR2 SNEGSKA (reference sequence). CDR3 nucleotide sequence: TGCAGTGCTAGCCGACTAGCGGGAGTTCCCGGGGAGCTGTTTTTT. This translates into CSASRLAGVPGELFF.